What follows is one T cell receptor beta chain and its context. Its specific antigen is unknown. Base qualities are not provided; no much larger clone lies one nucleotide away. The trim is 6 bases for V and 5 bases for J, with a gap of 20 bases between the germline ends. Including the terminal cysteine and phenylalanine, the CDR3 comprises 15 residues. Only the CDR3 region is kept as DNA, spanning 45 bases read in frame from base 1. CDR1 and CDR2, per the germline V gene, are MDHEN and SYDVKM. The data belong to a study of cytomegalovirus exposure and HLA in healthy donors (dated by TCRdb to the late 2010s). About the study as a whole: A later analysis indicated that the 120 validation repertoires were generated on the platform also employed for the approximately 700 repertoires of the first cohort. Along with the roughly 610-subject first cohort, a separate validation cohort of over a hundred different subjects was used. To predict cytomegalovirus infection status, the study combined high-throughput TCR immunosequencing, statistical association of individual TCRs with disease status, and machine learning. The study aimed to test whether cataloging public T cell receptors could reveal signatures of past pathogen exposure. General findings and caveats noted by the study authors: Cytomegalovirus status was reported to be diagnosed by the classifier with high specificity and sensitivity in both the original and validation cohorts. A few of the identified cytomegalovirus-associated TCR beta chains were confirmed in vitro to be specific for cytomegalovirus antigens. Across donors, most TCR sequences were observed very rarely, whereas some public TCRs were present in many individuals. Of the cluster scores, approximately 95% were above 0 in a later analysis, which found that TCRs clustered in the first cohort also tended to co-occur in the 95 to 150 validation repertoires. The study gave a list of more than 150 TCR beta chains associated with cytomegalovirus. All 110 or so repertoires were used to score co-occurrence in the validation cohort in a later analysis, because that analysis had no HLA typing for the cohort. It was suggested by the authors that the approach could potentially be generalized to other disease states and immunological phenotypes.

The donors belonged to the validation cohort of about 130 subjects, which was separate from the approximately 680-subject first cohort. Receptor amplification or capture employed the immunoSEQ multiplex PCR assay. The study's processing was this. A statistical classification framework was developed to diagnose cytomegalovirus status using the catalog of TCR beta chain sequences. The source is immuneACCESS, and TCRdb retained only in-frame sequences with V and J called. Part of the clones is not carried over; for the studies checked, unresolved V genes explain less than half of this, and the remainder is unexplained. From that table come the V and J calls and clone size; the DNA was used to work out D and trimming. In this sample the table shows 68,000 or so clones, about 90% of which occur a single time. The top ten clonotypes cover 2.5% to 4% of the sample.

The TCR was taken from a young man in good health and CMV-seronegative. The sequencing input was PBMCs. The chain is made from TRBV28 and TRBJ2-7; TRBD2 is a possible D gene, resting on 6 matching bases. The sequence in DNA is TGTGCCAGCAGACCTGGTTGGCTAGCGCCCGACGAGCAGTACTTC. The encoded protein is CASRPGWLAPDEQYF.